This entry concerns a single T cell receptor (beta chain). Only in-frame clones appear in the TCRdb table, and some are missing; sequencing was by immunoSEQ multiplex PCR. The sample has 380,000 or so clones, 81% seen once. These data originate in a study of blood T cell repertoires in COVID-19. Study-level information: Acute-phase and convalescent COVID-19 samples originated in the United States, Italy and Spain. Sources were T cells, B-cell-depleted T cells, or PBMCs; the material itself was cDNA or gDNA.

Germline V gives CDR1 LGHNT, CDR2 FRNRAP. V was clipped by 3 bases and J by 0 bases, with 10 bases between them. This CDR3 contains 15 residues. This TCR came from a human donor with acute or convalescent COVID-19. The donor label of this sample is uncertain. The sample was peripheral blood. The rearrangement joins TRBV12-5 to TRBJ2-3; TRBD2 might be the D (5 bases). The CDR3 DNA is TGTGCTAGTGGTTTTGAAGGACTCAGCACAGATACGCAGTATTTT. Its translation is CASGFEGLSTDTQYF.